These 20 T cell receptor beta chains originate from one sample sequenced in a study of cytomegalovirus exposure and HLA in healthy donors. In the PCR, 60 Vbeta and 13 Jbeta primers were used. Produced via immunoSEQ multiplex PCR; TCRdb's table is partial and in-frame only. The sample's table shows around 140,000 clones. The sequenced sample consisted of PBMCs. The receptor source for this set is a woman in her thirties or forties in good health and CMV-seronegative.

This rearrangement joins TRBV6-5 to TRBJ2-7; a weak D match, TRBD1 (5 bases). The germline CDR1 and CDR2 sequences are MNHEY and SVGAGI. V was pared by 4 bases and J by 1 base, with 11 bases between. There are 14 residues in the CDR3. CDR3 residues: CASSSQARSYEQYV. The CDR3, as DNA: TGTGCCAGCAGTTCACAGGCTCGTTCCTACGAGCAGTACGTC.

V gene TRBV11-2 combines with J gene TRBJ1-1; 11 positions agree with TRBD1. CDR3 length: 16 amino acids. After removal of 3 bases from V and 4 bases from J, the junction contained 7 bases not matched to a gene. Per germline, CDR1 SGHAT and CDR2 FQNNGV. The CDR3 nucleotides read TGTGCCAGCAGCTTCCTAGACGGGACAGGGGGCACTGAAGCTTTCTTT. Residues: CASSFLDGTGGTEAFF.

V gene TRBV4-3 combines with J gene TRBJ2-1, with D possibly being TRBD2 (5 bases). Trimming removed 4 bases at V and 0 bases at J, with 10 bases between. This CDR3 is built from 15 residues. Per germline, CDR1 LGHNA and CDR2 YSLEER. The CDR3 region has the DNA TGCGCCAGCAGCCCCAATACTAGCTCCTACAATGAGCAGTTCTTC. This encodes CASSPNTSSYNEQFF.

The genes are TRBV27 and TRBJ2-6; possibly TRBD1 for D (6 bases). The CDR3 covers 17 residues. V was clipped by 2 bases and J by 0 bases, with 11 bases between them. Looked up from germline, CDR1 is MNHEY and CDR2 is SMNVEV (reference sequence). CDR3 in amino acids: CASSLAGVPSGANVLTF. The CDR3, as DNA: TGTGCCAGCAGTTTAGCAGGGGTCCCCTCTGGGGCCAACGTCCTGACTTTC.

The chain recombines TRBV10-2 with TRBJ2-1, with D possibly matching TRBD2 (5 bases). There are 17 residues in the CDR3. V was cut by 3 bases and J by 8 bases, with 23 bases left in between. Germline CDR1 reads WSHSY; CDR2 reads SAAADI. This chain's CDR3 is CASSENIPLGSEDEQFF. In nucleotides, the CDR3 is TGCGCCAGCAGTGAAAATATTCCACTAGGCTCAGAGGATGAGCAGTTCTTC.

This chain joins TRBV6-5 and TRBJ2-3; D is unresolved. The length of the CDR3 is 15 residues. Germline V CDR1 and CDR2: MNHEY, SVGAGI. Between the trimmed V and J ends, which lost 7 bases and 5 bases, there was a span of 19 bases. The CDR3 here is CASKASALGGDTQYF. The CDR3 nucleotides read TGTGCCAGCAAGGCCAGCGCCCTTGGCGGAGATACGCAGTATTTT.

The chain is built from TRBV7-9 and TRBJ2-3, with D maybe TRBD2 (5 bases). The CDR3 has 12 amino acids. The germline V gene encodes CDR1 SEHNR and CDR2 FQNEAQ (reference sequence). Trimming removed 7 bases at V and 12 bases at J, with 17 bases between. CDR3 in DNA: TGTGCCAGCACTAGCAGGACCGAAAGACAGTATTTT. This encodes CASTSRTERQYF.

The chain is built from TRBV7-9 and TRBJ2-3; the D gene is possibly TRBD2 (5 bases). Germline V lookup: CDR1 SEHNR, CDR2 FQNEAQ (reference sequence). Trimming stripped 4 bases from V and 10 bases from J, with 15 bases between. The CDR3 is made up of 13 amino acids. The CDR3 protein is CASSSARESSQYF. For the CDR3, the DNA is TGTGCCAGCAGCTCTGCAAGGGAGAGTTCGCAGTATTTT.

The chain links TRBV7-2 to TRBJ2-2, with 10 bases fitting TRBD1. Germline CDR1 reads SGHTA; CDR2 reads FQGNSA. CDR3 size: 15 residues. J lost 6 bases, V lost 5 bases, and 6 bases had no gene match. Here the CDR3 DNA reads TGTGCCAGCAGCCCAGACAGGGGGCGGCCCGGGGAGCTGTTTTTT. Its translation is CASSPDRGRPGELFF.

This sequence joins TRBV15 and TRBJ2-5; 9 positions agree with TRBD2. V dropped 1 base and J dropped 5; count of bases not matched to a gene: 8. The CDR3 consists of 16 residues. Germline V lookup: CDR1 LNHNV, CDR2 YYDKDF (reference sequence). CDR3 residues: CATSRGGGGDKETQYF. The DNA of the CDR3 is TGTGCCACCAGCAGAGGAGGCGGGGGGGACAAGGAGACCCAGTACTTC.

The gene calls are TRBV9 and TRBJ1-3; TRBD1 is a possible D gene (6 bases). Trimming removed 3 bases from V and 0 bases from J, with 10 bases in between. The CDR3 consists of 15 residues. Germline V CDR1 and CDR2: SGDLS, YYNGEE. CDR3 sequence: CASSEQGGSGNTIYF. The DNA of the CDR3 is TGTGCCAGCAGCGAACAGGGTGGCTCTGGAAACACCATATATTTT.

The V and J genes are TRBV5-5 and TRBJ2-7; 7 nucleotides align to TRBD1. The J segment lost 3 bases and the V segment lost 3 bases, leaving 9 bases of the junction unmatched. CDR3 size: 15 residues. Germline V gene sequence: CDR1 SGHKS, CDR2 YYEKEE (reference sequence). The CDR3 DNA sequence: TGTGCCAGCAGCTCAGGACCGGGACAGAGCTACGAGCAGTACGTC. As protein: CASSSGPGQSYEQYV.

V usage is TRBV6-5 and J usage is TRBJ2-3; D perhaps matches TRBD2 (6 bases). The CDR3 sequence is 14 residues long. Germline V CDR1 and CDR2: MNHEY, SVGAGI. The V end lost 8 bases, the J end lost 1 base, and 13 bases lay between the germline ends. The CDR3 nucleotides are TGTGCCAGCGGCCGATCGGGGGGCACAGATACGCAGTATTTT. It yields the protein CASGRSGGTDTQYF.

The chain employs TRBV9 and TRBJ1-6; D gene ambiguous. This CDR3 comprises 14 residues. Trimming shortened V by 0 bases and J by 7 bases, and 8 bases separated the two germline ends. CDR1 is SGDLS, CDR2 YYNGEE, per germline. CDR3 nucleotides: TGTGCCAGCAGCGTAGGCAGGCACAATTCACCCCTCCACTTT. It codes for CASSVGRHNSPLHF.

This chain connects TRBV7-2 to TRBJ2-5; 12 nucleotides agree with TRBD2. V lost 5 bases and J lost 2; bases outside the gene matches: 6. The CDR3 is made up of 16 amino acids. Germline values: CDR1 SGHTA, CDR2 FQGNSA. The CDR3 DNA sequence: TGTGCCAGCAGCCCGGGACTAGCGGGTTTTCAAGAGACCCAGTACTTC. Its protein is CASSPGLAGFQETQYF.

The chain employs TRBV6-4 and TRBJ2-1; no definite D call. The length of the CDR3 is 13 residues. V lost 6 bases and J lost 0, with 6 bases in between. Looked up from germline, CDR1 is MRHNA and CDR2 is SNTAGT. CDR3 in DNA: TGTGCCAGCAGCCCTAGCTCCTACAATGAGCAGTTCTTC. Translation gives CASSPSSYNEQFF.

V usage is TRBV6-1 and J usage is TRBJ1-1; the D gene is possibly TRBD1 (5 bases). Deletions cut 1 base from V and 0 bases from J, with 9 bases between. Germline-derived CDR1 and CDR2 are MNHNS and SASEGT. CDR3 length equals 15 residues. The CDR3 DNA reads TGTGCCAGCAGTGAAGAATCAGGGATGAACACTGAAGCTTTCTTT. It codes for CASSEESGMNTEAFF.

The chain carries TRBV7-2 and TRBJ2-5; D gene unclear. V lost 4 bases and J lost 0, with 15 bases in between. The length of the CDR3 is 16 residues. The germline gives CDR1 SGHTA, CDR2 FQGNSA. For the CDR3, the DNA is TGTGCCAGCAGCTCCAGCCCAACGGGTTACCAAGAGACCCAGTACTTC. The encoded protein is CASSSSPTGYQETQYF. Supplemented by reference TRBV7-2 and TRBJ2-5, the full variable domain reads GAGVSQSPSNKVTEKGKDVELRCDPISGHTALYWYRQSLGQGLEFLIYFQGNSAPDKSGLPSDRFSAERTGGSVSTLTIQRTQQEDSAVYLCASSSSPTGYQETQYFGPGTRLLVL.

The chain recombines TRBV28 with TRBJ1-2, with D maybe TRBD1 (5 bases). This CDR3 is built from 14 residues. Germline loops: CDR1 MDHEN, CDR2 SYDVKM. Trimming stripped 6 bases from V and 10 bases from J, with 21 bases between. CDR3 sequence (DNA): TGTGCCAGCAGGCGTAGGACAAGTACTATGCCCTACACCTTC. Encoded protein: CASRRRTSTMPYTF.

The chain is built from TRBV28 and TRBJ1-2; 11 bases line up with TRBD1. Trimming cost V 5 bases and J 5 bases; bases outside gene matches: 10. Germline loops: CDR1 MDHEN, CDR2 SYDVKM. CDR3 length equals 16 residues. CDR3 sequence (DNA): TGTGCCAGCAGTGGCCCCGGACAGGGGGCTTGGTATGGCTACACCTTC. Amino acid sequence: CASSGPGQGAWYGYTF.